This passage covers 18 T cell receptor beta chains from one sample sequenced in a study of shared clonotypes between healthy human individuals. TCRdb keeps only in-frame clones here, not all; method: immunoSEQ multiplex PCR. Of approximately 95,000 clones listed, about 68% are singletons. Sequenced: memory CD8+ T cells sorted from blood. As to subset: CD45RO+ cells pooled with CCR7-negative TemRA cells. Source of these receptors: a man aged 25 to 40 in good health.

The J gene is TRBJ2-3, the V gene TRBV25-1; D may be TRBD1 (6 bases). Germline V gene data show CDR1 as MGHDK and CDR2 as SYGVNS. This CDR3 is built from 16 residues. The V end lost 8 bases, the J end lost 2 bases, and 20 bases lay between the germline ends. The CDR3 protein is CASSGATSTNTDTQYF. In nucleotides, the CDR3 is TGTGCCAGCTCAGGGGCGACCTCAACGAACACAGATACGCAGTATTTT.

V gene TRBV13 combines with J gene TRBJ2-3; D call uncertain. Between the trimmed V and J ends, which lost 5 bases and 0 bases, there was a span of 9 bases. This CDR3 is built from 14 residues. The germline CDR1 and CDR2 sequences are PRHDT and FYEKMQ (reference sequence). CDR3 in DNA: TGTGCCAGCAGCCATCAATCTAGCACAGATACGCAGTATTTT. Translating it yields CASSHQSSTDTQYF. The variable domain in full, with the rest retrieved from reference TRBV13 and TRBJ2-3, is AAGVIQSPRHLIKEKRETATLKCYPIPRHDTVYWYQQGPGQDPQFLISFYEKMQSDKGSIPDRFSAQQFSDYHSELNMSSLELGDSALYFCASSHQSSTDTQYFGPGTRLTVL.

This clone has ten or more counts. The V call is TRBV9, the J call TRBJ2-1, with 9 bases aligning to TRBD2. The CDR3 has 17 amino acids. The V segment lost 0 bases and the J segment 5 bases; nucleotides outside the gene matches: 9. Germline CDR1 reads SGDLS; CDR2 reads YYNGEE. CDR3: CASSVATGSGSHNEQFF. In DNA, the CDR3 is TGTGCCAGCAGCGTAGCTACTGGTAGCGGGAGCCACAATGAGCAGTTCTTC.

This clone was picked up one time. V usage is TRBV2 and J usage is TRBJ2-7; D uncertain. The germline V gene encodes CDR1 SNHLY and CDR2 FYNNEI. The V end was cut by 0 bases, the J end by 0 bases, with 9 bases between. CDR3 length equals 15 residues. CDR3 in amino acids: CASSEAFENSYEQYF. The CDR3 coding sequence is TGTGCCAGCAGTGAAGCTTTTGAAAACTCCTACGAGCAGTACTTC.

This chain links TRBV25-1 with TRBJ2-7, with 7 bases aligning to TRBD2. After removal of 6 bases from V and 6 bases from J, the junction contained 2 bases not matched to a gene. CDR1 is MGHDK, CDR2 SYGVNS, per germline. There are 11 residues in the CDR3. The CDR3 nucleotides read TGTGCCAGCAGGGAGCGGGGCGAGCAGTACTTC. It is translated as CASRERGEQYF.

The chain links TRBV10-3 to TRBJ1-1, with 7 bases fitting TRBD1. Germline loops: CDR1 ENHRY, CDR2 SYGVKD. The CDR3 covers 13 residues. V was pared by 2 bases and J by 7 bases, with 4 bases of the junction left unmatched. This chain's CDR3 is CAISEITGVEAFF. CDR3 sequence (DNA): TGTGCCATCAGTGAGATAACAGGGGTTGAAGCTTTCTTT.

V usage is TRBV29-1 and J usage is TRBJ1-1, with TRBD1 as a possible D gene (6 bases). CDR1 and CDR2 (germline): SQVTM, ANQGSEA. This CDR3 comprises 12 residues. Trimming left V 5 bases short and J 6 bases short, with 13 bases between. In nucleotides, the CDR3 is TGCAGCGTTCCAGGGGCGGGAGCTGAAGCTTTCTTT. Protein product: CSVPGAGAEAFF.

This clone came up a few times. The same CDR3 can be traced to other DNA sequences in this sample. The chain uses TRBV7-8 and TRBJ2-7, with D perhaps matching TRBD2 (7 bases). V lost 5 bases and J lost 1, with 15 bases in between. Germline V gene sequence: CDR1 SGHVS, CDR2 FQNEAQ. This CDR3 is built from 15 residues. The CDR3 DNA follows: TGTGCCAGCAGCGGGAGGGGGGGCCTTTCCTACGAGCAGTACTTC. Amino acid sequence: CASSGRGGLSYEQYF.

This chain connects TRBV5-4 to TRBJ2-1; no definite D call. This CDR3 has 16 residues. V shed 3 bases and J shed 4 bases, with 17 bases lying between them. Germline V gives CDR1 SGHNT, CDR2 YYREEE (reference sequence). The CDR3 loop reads CASSSKQTIEYNEQFF. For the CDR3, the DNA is TGTGCCAGCAGCTCCAAACAGACGATTGAGTACAATGAGCAGTTCTTC.

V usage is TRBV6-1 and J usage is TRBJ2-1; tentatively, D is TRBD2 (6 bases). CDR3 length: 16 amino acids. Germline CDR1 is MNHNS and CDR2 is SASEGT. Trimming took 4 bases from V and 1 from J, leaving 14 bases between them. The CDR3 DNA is TGTGCCAGCAGTGGAGGACGGGAGAGGTCCTACAATGAGCAGTTCTTC. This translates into CASSGGRERSYNEQFF.

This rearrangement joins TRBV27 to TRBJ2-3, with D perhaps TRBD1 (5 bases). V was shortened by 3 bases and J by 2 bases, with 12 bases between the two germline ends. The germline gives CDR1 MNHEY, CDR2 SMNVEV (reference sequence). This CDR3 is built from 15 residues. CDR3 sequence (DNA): TGTGCCAGCAGTTTGACAGAATCCTTCACAGATACGCAGTATTTT. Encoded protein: CASSLTESFTDTQYF.

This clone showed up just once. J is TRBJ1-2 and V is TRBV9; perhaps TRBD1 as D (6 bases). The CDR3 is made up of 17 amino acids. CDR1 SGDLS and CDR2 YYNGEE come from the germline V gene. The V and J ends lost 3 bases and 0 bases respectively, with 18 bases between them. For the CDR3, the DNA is TGTGCCAGCAGCGCCCCGAGGACAGCGAACACTAACTATGGCTACACCTTC. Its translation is CASSAPRTANTNYGYTF.

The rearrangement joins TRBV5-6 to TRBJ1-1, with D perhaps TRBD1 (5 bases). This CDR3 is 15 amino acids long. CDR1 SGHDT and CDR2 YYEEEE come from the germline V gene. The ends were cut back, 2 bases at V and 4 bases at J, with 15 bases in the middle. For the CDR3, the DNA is TGTGCCAGCAGCTTTAGGTCCAAAAGGGGCACTGAAGCTTTCTTT. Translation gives CASSFRSKRGTEAFF.

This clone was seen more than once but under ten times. CDR3 sequence: CASSLRSQGVPNEKLFF. Here the CDR3 DNA reads TGTGCCAGCAGCTTAAGATCGCAGGGGGTGCCTAATGAAAAACTGTTTTTT. This chain links TRBV7-9 with TRBJ1-4; the match to TRBD1 covers 7 bases. V lost 2 bases to trimming and J lost 3 bases; unmatched junction nucleotides: 9. Germline CDR1 SEHNR, CDR2 FQNEAQ (reference sequence). There are 17 residues in the CDR3.

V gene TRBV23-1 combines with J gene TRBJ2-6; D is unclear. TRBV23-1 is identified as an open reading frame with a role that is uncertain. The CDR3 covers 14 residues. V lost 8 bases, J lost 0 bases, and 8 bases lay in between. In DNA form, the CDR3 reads TGCGCCAGCTTTGGAGACTCTGGGGCCAACGTCCTGACTTTC. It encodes CASFGDSGANVLTF.

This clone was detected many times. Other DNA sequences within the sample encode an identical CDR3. The CDR3 DNA follows: TGCGCCAGCAGCCAAGATCAGGGGAGCAATCAGCCCCAGCATTTT. It translates to CASSQDQGSNQPQHF. This rearrangement joins TRBV4-1 to TRBJ1-5, with a tentative D call TRBD1 (6 bases). The germline gives CDR1 MGHRA, CDR2 YSYEKL. Trimming left V 0 bases short and J 1 base short, with 7 bases between. The CDR3 consists of 15 residues.

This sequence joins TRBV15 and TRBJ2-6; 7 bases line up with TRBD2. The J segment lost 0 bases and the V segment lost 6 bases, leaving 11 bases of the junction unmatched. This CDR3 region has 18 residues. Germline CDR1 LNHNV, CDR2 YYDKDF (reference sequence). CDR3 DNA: TGTGCCACCAGGATAAAGTTTAGCGGGTCCTCTGGGGCCAACGTCCTGACTTTC. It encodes CATRIKFSGSSGANVLTF.

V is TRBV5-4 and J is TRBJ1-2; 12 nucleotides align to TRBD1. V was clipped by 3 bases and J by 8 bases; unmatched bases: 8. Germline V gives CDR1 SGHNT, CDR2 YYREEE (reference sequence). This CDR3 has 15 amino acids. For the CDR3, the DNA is TGTGCCAGCAGCTCGCCGGGACAGGGGGCGGGCGGCTACACCTTC. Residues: CASSSPGQGAGGYTF.